This T cell receptor beta chain is from a study of T cell repertoires in cytomegalovirus infection. TCRdb itself ran the reads through MiXCR, one entry per CDR3 protein. Of about 740,000 distinct CDR3 sequences listed, 35% to 45% were seen once; the top ten hold around 2.8%. Trimming cost V 5 bases and J 5 bases, with 18 bases left between them. The CDR3 covers 15 residues. Germline loops: CDR1 MDHEN, CDR2 SYDVKM. The TCR was taken from a human donor in good health (CMV status not recorded). Some clones in this sample may be carry-over from other donors' samples. The chain links TRBV28 to TRBJ1-2, with D maybe TRBD1 (6 bases). The material sequenced was PBMCs. CDR3 in amino acids: CASSKIRRGRYGYTF. The CDR3, as DNA: TGTGCCAGCAGTAAAATCCGGCGGGGGCGTTATGGCTACACCTTC.